A selection of T cell receptor beta chains follows, all from one sample in a study of shared clonotypes between healthy human individuals. Clones were sequenced by immunoSEQ multiplex PCR, and TCRdb holds only the in-frame ones, with some missing. The sample records fewer than 650,000 clones, 76% being singletons. Sequenced input: PBMCs. All receptors come from a woman aged 35 to 49 in good health. Some clones in this sample may be carry-over from other donors' samples. CDR3s include the opening cysteine and the closing phenylalanine or tryptophan. Each record gives: CDR3 protein, CDR3 DNA, V gene, clone size, J gene, D gene. D genes are given only for firm matches. A clone size is listed for some rows: how often the clone was seen (once, few, many), or a class if it is expanded.

CDR3 protein: CASSLRDPAGVSTDTQYF
CDR3 DNA: TGTGCCAGCAGCTTAAGGGACCCAGCGGGAGTCTCGACAGATACGCAGTATTTT
V gene: TRBV7-2
clone size: -
J gene: TRBJ2-3
D gene: TRBD2

CDR3 protein: CARGEGGDHGTQYF
CDR3 DNA: TGTGCCAGGGGCGAAGGGGGAGATCATGGGACCCAGTACTTC
V gene: TRBV6-1
clone size: -
J gene: TRBJ2-5
D gene: -

CDR3 protein: CASSSSYRGRDQPQHF
CDR3 DNA: TGTGCCAGCAGTTCCTCCTACAGGGGGCGAGATCAGCCCCAGCATTTT
V gene: TRBV28
clone size: -
J gene: TRBJ1-5
D gene: TRBD1

CDR3 protein: CASSPGEALLFDEQFF
CDR3 DNA: TGTGCCAGCAGCCCCGGAGAGGCCCTACTTTTCGATGAGCAGTTCTTC
V gene: TRBV9
clone size: once
J gene: TRBJ2-1
D gene: -

CDR3 protein: CASSPDRVEQPQHF
CDR3 DNA: TGTGCCAGCAGTCCCGACAGGGTAGAACAGCCCCAGCATTTT
V gene: TRBV2
clone size: -
J gene: TRBJ1-5
D gene: TRBD1

CDR3 protein: CASSLGQGRVTGELFF
CDR3 DNA: TGTGCCAGCAGCTTGGGACAGGGTCGAGTTACCGGGGAGCTGTTTTTT
V gene: TRBV5-6
clone size: -
J gene: TRBJ2-2
D gene: TRBD1

CDR3 protein: CASSHPRGTGTATNEKLFF
CDR3 DNA: TGTGCCAGCAGCCATCCCCGGGGGACAGGGACTGCAACTAATGAAAAACTGTTTTTT
V gene: TRBV4-2
clone size: -
J gene: TRBJ1-4
D gene: TRBD1

CDR3 protein: CASSPGLALDTQYF
CDR3 DNA: TGCGCCAGCAGCCCTGGACTAGCGCTGGATACGCAGTATTTT
V gene: TRBV5-1
clone size: -
J gene: TRBJ2-3
D gene: TRBD2

CDR3 protein: CASSSPNQPQHF
CDR3 DNA: TGTGCCAGCAGCTCTCCGAATCAGCCCCAGCATTTT
V gene: TRBV7-6
clone size: -
J gene: TRBJ1-5
D gene: -

CDR3 protein: CASSLGGSLLAKNIQYF
CDR3 DNA: TGTGCCAGCAGCTTAGGGGGAAGCCTTCTAGCCAAAAACATTCAGTACTTC
V gene: TRBV7-9
clone size: -
J gene: TRBJ2-4
D gene: -

CDR3 protein: CASSVEGAITGELFF
CDR3 DNA: TGTGCCAGCAGCGTAGAAGGGGCGATCACCGGGGAGCTGTTTTTT
V gene: TRBV9
clone size: -
J gene: TRBJ2-2
D gene: -

CDR3 protein: CASYGQVNTEAFF
CDR3 DNA: TGTGCCAGCTACGGACAGGTGAACACTGAAGCTTTCTTT
V gene: TRBV25-1
clone size: -
J gene: TRBJ1-1
D gene: TRBD1

CDR3 protein: CASSFDRVWYF
CDR3 DNA: TGTGCCAGCAGCTTCGACCGTGTTTGGTACTTC
V gene: TRBV28
clone size: -
J gene: TRBJ2-7
D gene: -

CDR3 protein: CASNGQYGYNEQFF
CDR3 DNA: TGCGCCAGCAACGGACAGTACGGATACAATGAGCAGTTCTTC
V gene: TRBV5-1
clone size: -
J gene: TRBJ2-1
D gene: -

CDR3 protein: CSVAFGLTNQPQHF
CDR3 DNA: TGCAGCGTTGCATTTGGGCTGACAAATCAGCCCCAGCATTTT
V gene: TRBV29-1
clone size: few
J gene: TRBJ1-5
D gene: -

CDR3 protein: CASSRDQGAGELFF
CDR3 DNA: TGTGCCAGCAGCCGGGACCAGGGTGCCGGGGAGCTGTTTTTT
V gene: TRBV6-4
clone size: -
J gene: TRBJ2-2
D gene: -